These 13 T cell receptor delta chains were all obtained from the same sample, sequenced in a study of γδ T cells in repeated Plasmodium falciparum infection (dated by TCRdb to the early 2020s). For bulk TCR repertoire analysis, Vgamma9/Vdelta2+ and Vdelta2-negative gammadelta T cell populations were isolated by flow sorting from peripheral blood mononuclear cells. Library preparation employed multiplex PCR. TCRdb lists the instrument as Illumina MiSeq. TCRdb recomputed clones from the public reads with CATT; identical DNA rows were then combined. This sample holds about 48,000 delta-chain clones; over 1.5% were observed only once. The biggest ten clones account for 7.5% to 10% of the sample. Material for sequencing was gamma-delta T cells from blood. Source of these receptors: a pool of human donors (malaria-infected and uninfected, not separated).

As concerns this clone: TCRdb has a much larger clone's protein, which differs at residue 8 from the translation of this DNA, likely because of a read error; what is shown is the protein translated from the DNA. The chain recombines TRDV2 with TRDJ1; D gene ambiguous. Because TCRdb records no J gene, it was assigned here through a match of the DNA to germline. Germline V gene data show CDR1 as GEAIGNYY and CDR2 as EKD. The V gene lost 0 bases and the J gene lost 0 bases, with 16 bases spanning the gap. CDR3 length: 17 amino acids. In DNA form, the CDR3 reads TGTGCCTGTGACACCGTGGGACTGCCAGACCACACCGATAAACTCATCTTT. Protein sequence: CACDTVGLPDHTDKLIF.

Turning to this clone: The protein given by TCRdb reflects a much larger clone and differs at residue 16 from this DNA's translation, likely from a read error; the protein shown is the DNA's translation. The chain is built from TRDV1 and TRDJ1, with 10 bases fitting TRDD3. The J gene is not listed in TCRdb, so it was assigned here from a DNA match to germline. CDR1 and CDR2 (germline): TSWWSYY, QGS. The CDR3 is 19 amino acids. CDR3 residues: CALGEGPSNWGIYTDRLIF. CDR3 in DNA: TGTGCTCTTGGGGAAGGTCCTAGTAACTGGGGGATTTACACCGATAGACTCATCTTT.

This clone was detected a few times. The protein recorded in TCRdb matches a much larger clone and deviates from this DNA's translation at residue 13, suggesting a read error; the protein here is obtained by translating the DNA. The CDR3 DNA reads TGTGCCTCCTATCGGCGTACTGTGGGGATAAACACCGGTAAACTCATCTTT. Its protein is CASYRRTVGINTGKLIF. The chain is built from TRDV3 and TRDJ1; 7 bases match TRDD3. The J gene, left out of TCRdb, was set here by checking the DNA against germline. The CDR3 sequence is 17 residues long. Germline lookup yields CDR1 TVYSNPD and CDR2 GDNSRS (reference sequence).

The CDR3 bases are TGTGCCTGTGATCCGGTCTCCGTCCCCGTACTGGGGAACTACACCGATAAACTCATCTTT. Translation: CACDPVSVPVLGNYTDKLIF. V gene TRDV2 combines with J gene TRDJ1; 7 bases align to TRDD3. TCRdb is silent on the J gene; assignment here came from matching the DNA to germline. The trim removed 4 bases at V and 0 bases at J, leaving 22 bases unmatched. The germline gives CDR1 GEAIGNYY, CDR2 EKD. This CDR3 has 20 amino acids.

Concerning this clone: This likely stems from a read error, as it lies one base from a far larger clone. The sample holds other DNA sequences that translate to the same CDR3. V and J are TRDV2 and TRDJ3; no definite D call. Trimming removed 3 bases at V and 1 base at J, with 27 bases between. There are 22 residues in the CDR3. In germline, CDR1 is GEAIGNYY, CDR2 EKD. CDR3 protein: CACDDVQSEDTNSSWDTRQMFF. In DNA, the CDR3 is TGTGCCTGTGACGACGTCCAATCCGAGGACACGAACTCATCCTGGGACACCCGACAGATGTTTTTC.

In its sample, this clone was seen a few times. The protein in TCRdb stems from a much larger clone and differs at residue 12 from this DNA's translation, likely a read error; here the protein is translated from the DNA. The chain carries TRDV1 and TRDJ1, with TRDD3 matching 8 bases. No J gene is reported in TCRdb; it was inferred here by comparing the DNA with germline. Germline values: CDR1 TSWWSYY, CDR2 QGS. The V gene end was trimmed by 3 bases and the J gene end by 4 bases; junction bases not matched to a gene: 19. There are 19 residues in the CDR3. CDR3 nucleotide sequence: TGTGCTCTTGGGGAGGCCCCCTACTGGGGGTCTCTCCCTGGCGATAAACTCATCTTT. Its translation: CALGEAPYWGSLPGDKLIF.

Points on this clone: TCRdb lists the protein of a much larger clone for this DNA, which differs at residue 12, so this is likely a read error; the protein given here is translated from the DNA itself. No call exists for the J gene, whereas the V gene is TRDV1; the table's D call, TRDD3, has no DNA check behind it. The CDR3 has 17 residues. Germline loops: CDR1 TSWWSYY, CDR2 QGS. The CDR3 coding sequence is TGTGCTCTTGCGACTCTCCTACGGGGGATACGAGACGATAAACCCATCTTT. It encodes CALATLLRGIRDDKPIF.

This clone appeared a few times. The protein TCRdb lists belongs to a much larger clone and differs from this DNA's translation at residue 7, which points to a read error; the protein shown is made from the DNA. The chain has TRDV1 and TRDJ1; 9 bases are a match to TRDD3. TCRdb supplies no J gene; here it was assigned by aligning the nucleotide sequence to germline. This CDR3 has 23 residues. V lost 0 bases and J lost 0; bases outside the gene matches: 23. The V gene's germline CDR1 is TSWWSYY and CDR2 QGS. The DNA for the CDR3 is TGTGCTCTTGGGGAACTCGGCCTTCCCGAGTACTGGGGGAGGGGTTGGGACACCGATAAACTCATCTTT. This sequence encodes CALGELGLPEYWGRGWDTDKLIF.

This clone appeared a few times. This clone may be a read error of a much larger clone one base away. The chain carries TRDV1 and TRDJ1; either TRDD2 or TRDD3 may supply D (5 bases each). The J gene, missing from TCRdb, was assigned here through DNA to germline matching. This CDR3 is built from 17 residues. The germline CDR1 and CDR2 sequences are TSWWSYY and QGS. V lost 6 bases and J lost 0, with 20 bases in between. CDR3 coding DNA: TGTGCTCTTGGACCTCGGACACTGGTTCCTTACACCGATAAACTCATCTTT. Its translation: CALGPRTLVPYTDKLIF.

A note on this clone: A read error is likely here: a far larger clone is one base away. This specimen includes other DNA sequences encoding the same CDR3. The chain employs TRDV2 and TRDJ1, with a possible D match to TRDD1 (5 bases). Assignment of the J gene here rests on matching the DNA to germline, because TCRdb gives none. The CDR3 totals 16 residues. CDR1 and CDR2 (germline): GEAIGNYY, EKD. DNA for the CDR3: TGTGCCTGTGACCCGGCCCCCTTTAAATACACCGACAAACTCATCTTT. Translation: CACDPAPFKYTDKLIF.

At least ten counts were recorded for this clone. TCRdb lists the protein of a much larger clone for this DNA, which differs at residue 9, so this is likely a read error; the protein given here is translated from the DNA itself. The V gene corresponds to TRDV1; no J gene was called. Looked up from germline, CDR1 is TSWWSYY and CDR2 is QGS. The CDR3 covers 10 residues. CDR3 sequence: CALGGTKLTF. The CDR3 coding sequence is TGTGCTCTTGGGGGCACGAAACTCACCTTT.

This clone showed up many times. TCRdb's listed protein matches a much larger clone and diverges from this DNA's translation at residue 6, likely through a read error; the protein shown comes from the DNA. The chain couples TRDV1 to TRDJ1; 7 bases line up with TRDD3. CDR1 TSWWSYY and CDR2 QGS come from the germline V gene. The trim removed 1 base at V and 0 bases at J, leaving 14 bases unmatched. CDR3 length equals 19 residues. CDR3 DNA: TGTGCTCTTGGGGAACCTACGCAGTACTGGGGAGTGTACACCGATAAACTCATCTTT. Encoded protein: CALGEPTQYWGVYTDKLIF.

Many counts were recorded for this clone. TCRdb's listed protein matches a much larger clone and diverges from this DNA's translation at residue 13, likely through a read error; the protein shown comes from the DNA. This chain uses TRDV1 with TRDJ1; D gene ambiguous. Germline loops: CDR1 TSWWSYY, CDR2 QGS. The CDR3 has 14 residues. The CDR3 DNA follows: TGTGCTCTTGGGGAACCGGATCCTTTGCTGAAACTCACCTTT. This sequence encodes CALGEPDPLLKLTF.